The 26 T cell receptor beta chains reported below all come from one sample, sequenced in a study of cytomegalovirus exposure and HLA in healthy donors. The primer mix had 60 Vbeta and 13 Jbeta primers. TCRdb's copy holds only in-frame clones and misses some; the assay was immunoSEQ multiplex PCR. Of roughly 100,000 clones listed, around 68% are singletons. Sample: PBMCs. All receptors come from a human donor in good health.

This chain links TRBV19 with TRBJ2-1; 8 bases align to TRBD2. From germline, CDR1 is LNHDA and CDR2 SQIVND (reference sequence). Trimming removed 3 bases from V and 7 bases from J; junction bases left unmatched: 11. The CDR3 is 16 amino acids. Written as DNA, the CDR3 is TGTGCCAGTAGTATCGGGAGGGATTTAGGTCGGAATGAGCAGTTCTTC. Translating it yields CASSIGRDLGRNEQFF.

This clone was counted between two and nine times. DNA of the CDR3: TGTGCCATCAGTGACCCGGGACTAGCGGGAAATTCCTACGAGCAGTACTTC. This gives the protein CAISDPGLAGNSYEQYF. The V gene is TRBV10-3, the J gene TRBJ2-5; 13 nucleotides align to TRBD2. The better agreement between TRBJ2-7 and the DNA end casts doubt on the J call. The germline CDR1 and CDR2 sequences are ENHRY and SYGVKD. The CDR3 has 17 residues.

Only a few counts were recorded for this clone. The rearrangement joins TRBV6-1 to TRBJ2-1, with TRBD2 identical over 13 bases. The ends lost 7 bases at V and 8 bases at J; junction bases unmatched: 8. Germline loops: CDR1 MNHNS, CDR2 SASEGT. The CDR3 is 15 residues long. CDR3 residues: CASTSNGLAGDEQFF. The CDR3, as DNA: TGTGCCAGCACCTCTAACGGACTAGCGGGAGATGAGCAGTTCTTC.

This clone occurred a few times. The junction does not match germline at one end; this may be a read error. The chain combines TRBV15 with TRBJ1-5, with 8 bases identical to TRBD1. Looked up from germline, CDR1 is LNHNV and CDR2 is YYDKDF (reference sequence). The CDR3 has 15 residues. The CDR3 spells CATSSRGRDNRPQHF. CDR3 coding DNA: TGTGCCACCAGCAGCAGGGGGCGCGACAATCGGCCCCAGCATTTT.

The gene calls are TRBV30 and TRBJ2-7; D remains ambiguous. V lost 6 bases and J 0 bases, leaving 12 bases between the germline ends. The CDR3 has 13 residues. Germline V lookup: CDR1 GTSNPN, CDR2 SVGIG (reference sequence). The CDR3 region has the DNA TGTGCCTGCAGGCAGGAAAGCTCCTACGAGCAGTACTTC. Protein sequence: CACRQESSYEQYF.

This clone was counted between two and nine times. This rearrangement joins TRBV7-2 to TRBJ2-7, with D tentatively TRBD1 (5 bases). This CDR3 has 14 residues. Trimming took off 1 base at V and 2 bases at J, with 9 bases between the two ends. Germline values: CDR1 SGHTA, CDR2 FQGNSA. As DNA, the CDR3 is TGTGCCAGCAGCTTAGTTCCAGGGCCCTACGAGCAGTACTTC. Translated: CASSLVPGPYEQYF.

Only a few counts were recorded for this clone. The rearrangement uses TRBV5-1 and TRBJ2-2; TRBD2 matches 9 bases. The CDR3 length is 15 residues. In germline, CDR1 is SGHRS, CDR2 YFSETQ. V gave up 3 bases and J gave up 6 bases; unmatched junction bases: 6. The CDR3 nucleotides are TGCGCCAGCAGCTATCTAGCGGGATTATCCGGGGAGCTGTTTTTT. This translates into CASSYLAGLSGELFF.

This chain links TRBV19 with TRBJ2-7, with D possibly TRBD2 on 6 matching bases. CDR1 and CDR2 (germline): LNHDA, SQIVND (reference sequence). Trimming stripped 1 base from V and 6 bases from J, with 13 bases between. The CDR3 is made up of 14 amino acids. The CDR3: CASSIVGGAGEQYF. The CDR3 DNA reads TGTGCCAGTAGTATAGTCGGGGGAGCGGGCGAGCAGTACTTC.

The chain recombines TRBV7-2 with TRBJ2-7, with 8 bases lining up with TRBD1. Germline V gene sequence: CDR1 SGHTA, CDR2 FQGNSA. The CDR3 is 15 amino acids. V shed 5 bases, J shed 2 bases, and the junction held 8 bases outside the gene matches. The CDR3, as DNA: TGTGCCAGCAGCGTCCGGGACAGGACAACCTACGAGCAGTACTTC. It translates to CASSVRDRTTYEQYF.

This clone came up once. Mismatch with germline at one junction end may stem from a read error. The chain combines TRBV30 with TRBJ1-2; D is unresolved. CDR3 length equals 9 residues. Germline CDR1 GTSNPN, CDR2 SVGIG (reference sequence). This chain's CDR3 is CAWSEPRRF. CDR3 bases: TGTGCCTGGAGCGAGCCAAGGAGATTC.

The chain links TRBV11-2 to TRBJ1-2; 11 nucleotides agree with TRBD1. Germline V gene sequence: CDR1 SGHAT, CDR2 FQNNGV. V shed 1 base, J shed 5 bases, and the junction held 3 bases outside the gene matches. The CDR3 consists of 15 residues. The DNA for the CDR3 is TGTGCCAGCAGCTTAGGGACAGGGGGCGCGTATGGCTACACCTTC. The encoded protein is CASSLGTGGAYGYTF. The full variable domain, rest sourced from reference TRBV11-2 and TRBJ1-2, is EAGVAQSPRYKIIEKRQSVAFWCNPISGHATLYWYQQILGQGPKLLIQFQNNGVVDDSQLPKDRFSAERLKGVDSTLKIQPAKLEDSAVYLCASSLGTGGAYGYTFGSGTRLTVV.

This chain joins TRBV11-2 and TRBJ2-1; 11 bases are shared with TRBD2. This CDR3 is 18 amino acids long. Germline loops: CDR1 SGHAT, CDR2 FQNNGV. J gave up 4 bases and V 2 bases, and 10 bases lay outside the gene matches. CDR3 DNA: TGTGCCAGCAGCTTAAGGCTAGCGGGAGGAGGTTCATACAATGAGCAGTTCTTC. It codes for CASSLRLAGGGSYNEQFF.

This clone was seen more than once but under ten times. The V and J genes are TRBV25-1 and TRBJ2-7, with D possibly matching TRBD2 (6 bases). The CDR3 length is 15 residues. Germline V CDR1 and CDR2: MGHDK, SYGVNS. The V end was cut by 3 bases, the J end by 0 bases, with 12 bases between. CDR3 amino acids: CASSDSGRLSYEQYF. CDR3 bases: TGTGCCAGCAGTGATTCAGGGAGGCTCTCCTACGAGCAGTACTTC.

The chain recombines TRBV19 with TRBJ1-5; D possibly corresponds to TRBD1 (6 bases). The CDR3 is 15 amino acids. The ends were cut back, 1 base at V and 3 bases at J, with 10 bases in the middle. Germline V gene data show CDR1 as LNHDA and CDR2 as SQIVND (reference sequence). This CDR3 is CASSIAQGSNQPQHF. As DNA, the CDR3 is TGTGCCAGTAGTATAGCCCAGGGGTCCAATCAGCCCCAGCATTTT.

V is TRBV7-6 and J is TRBJ2-1; 10 nucleotides agree with TRBD2. After removal of 0 bases from V and 9 bases from J, the junction contained 8 bases not matched to a gene. The V gene's germline CDR1 is SGHVS and CDR2 FNYEAQ. CDR3 length equals 16 residues. DNA for the CDR3: TGTGCCAGCAGCTTAGCGGGGGCTAGCGGGAGAAGTGAGCAGTTCTTC. It translates to CASSLAGASGRSEQFF.

The rearrangement joins TRBV29-1 to TRBJ1-2, with unresolved D. Trimming left V 3 bases short and J 4 bases short, with 6 bases between. Per germline, CDR1 SQVTM and CDR2 ANQGSEA. The CDR3 spans 11 residues. In DNA form, the CDR3 reads TGCAGCGTTGAGTCCAGCTATGGCTACACCTTC. Translating gives CSVESSYGYTF.

This clone was counted only a few times. V usage is TRBV6-5 and J usage is TRBJ1-3; D is perhaps TRBD1 (6 bases). V shed 10 bases and J shed 3 bases, with 16 bases lying between them. CDR1 and CDR2 from the germline V gene are MNHEY and SVGAGI. The CDR3 is 14 amino acids. In DNA form, the CDR3 reads TGTGCCACCCAGAACACAGGGATTGGAAACACCATATATTTT. Its protein is CATQNTGIGNTIYF.

The V and J genes are TRBV11-1 and TRBJ2-5, with 8 positions matching TRBD1. The CDR3 has 14 amino acids. Trimming took 3 bases from V and 5 from J; bases not matched to a gene: 5. Germline V CDR1 and CDR2: SGHAT, FQDESV (reference sequence). For the CDR3, the DNA is TGTGCCAGCAGCTTGACAGGGGTCTTGGAGACCCAGTACTTC. Protein sequence: CASSLTGVLETQYF.

The chain employs TRBV7-9 and TRBJ2-5; TRBD1 is a possible D gene (5 bases). Trimming removed 5 bases from V and 5 bases from J, with 12 bases in between. Germline assignment: CDR1 SEHNR and CDR2 FQNEAQ (reference sequence). This CDR3 has 13 residues. The chain's CDR3 is CASSPVAGETQYF. The CDR3, as DNA: TGTGCCAGCAGCCCGGTGGCAGGGGAGACCCAGTACTTC.

As DNA, the CDR3 is TGCGCCAGTATGGGGGGACTATACACAGATACGCAGTATTTT. Translating it yields CASMGGLYTDTQYF. The chain has TRBV5-1 and TRBJ2-3, with 7 bases lining up with TRBD2. The junction had 8 bases not matched to a gene; V was cut back by 8 bases and J by 2 bases. The CDR3 consists of 14 residues. Germline values: CDR1 SGHRS, CDR2 YFSETQ.

Notes on this clone: At one end, the junction sequence differs from germline, possibly due to a read error. The chain is built from TRBV7-7 and TRBJ1-5, with 7 positions matching TRBD1. The CDR3 contains 15 residues. From germline, CDR1 is SSHAT and CDR2 FNYEAQ (reference sequence). The CDR3 nucleotides read TGTGCTAGCAGCTCCAGACAGGGCCCCCATCAGCCCCAGCATTTT. As protein: CASSSRQGPHQPQHF.

The CDR3: CASSSGTSGDSWNTGELFF. In DNA form, the CDR3 reads TGTGCCAGCAGCTCAGGGACTAGCGGGGACTCATGGAACACCGGGGAGCTGTTTTTT. The chain couples TRBV7-9 to TRBJ2-2; TRBD2 matches 13 bases. Germline V gene data show CDR1 as SEHNR and CDR2 as FQNEAQ (reference sequence). J gave up 1 base and V 4 bases, and 9 bases lay outside the gene matches. The CDR3 is 19 amino acids.

The rearrangement joins TRBV30 to TRBJ1-5; weak D call: TRBD1 (6 bases). Trimming left V 0 bases short and J 8 bases short, with 14 bases between. Germline assignment: CDR1 GTSNPN and CDR2 SVGIG (reference sequence). The CDR3 has 14 residues. The CDR3 here is CAWSVSSTGKPQHF. The CDR3 region has the DNA TGTGCCTGGAGTGTATCTTCTACAGGGAAGCCCCAGCATTTT. The full variable domain, in which reference TRBV30 and TRBJ1-5 provide the parts outside the CDR3, is SQTIHQWPATLVQPVGSPLSLECTVEGTSNPNLYWYRQAAGRGLQLLFYSVGIGQISSEVPQNLSASRPQDRQFILSSKKLLLSDSGFYLCAWSVSSTGKPQHFGDGTRLSIL.

The CDR3 protein is CASSLVGGSTDTQYF. CDR3 in DNA: TGCGCCAGCAGCTTGGTGGGAGGGAGCACAGATACGCAGTATTTT. The V and J genes are TRBV5-1 and TRBJ2-3; TRBD2 matches 7 bases. Looked up from germline, CDR1 is SGHRS and CDR2 is YFSETQ. There are 15 residues in the CDR3. J lost 0 bases, V lost 0 bases, and 1 base had no gene match. Variable domain in full (rest from reference TRBV5-1 and TRBJ2-3): KAGVTQTPRYLIKTRGQQVTLSCSPISGHRSVSWYQQTPGQGLQFLFEYFSETQRNKGNFPGRFSGRQFSNSRSEMNVSTLELGDSALYLCASSLVGGSTDTQYFGPGTRLTVL.

The sample holds a few counts of this clone. The CDR3 DNA is TGTGCCAGCAGCCCCGGGACAACTAAAAACTATGGCTACACCTTC. Encoded protein: CASSPGTTKNYGYTF. The V gene is TRBV5-4, the J gene TRBJ1-2; possibly TRBD1 for D (6 bases). This CDR3 has 15 amino acids. Per germline, CDR1 SGHNT and CDR2 YYREEE (reference sequence). V dropped 4 bases and J dropped 2 bases, with 15 bases sitting between them.

The chain carries TRBV5-5 and TRBJ2-1; 13 bases agree with TRBD2. Germline CDR1 SGHKS, CDR2 YYEKEE (reference sequence). The CDR3 is 15 amino acids. V gave up 3 bases and J gave up 4 bases; unmatched junction bases: 1. CDR3 bases: TGTGCCAGCAGCTCACTAGCGGGAGGGTACAATGAGCAGTTCTTC. Amino acid sequence: CASSSLAGGYNEQFF.